One T cell receptor beta chain is described in this entry. No cognate antigen has been identified for it. The input lacks base qualities; no much larger clone sits a single base away. These data are taken from a study of shared clonotypes between healthy human individuals (dated by TCRdb to the early 2020s). As for the study more broadly: Three men and a couple of women, aged 18 to 49 years, made up the cohort. To estimate repertoire size and how much clonotype sharing occurs between individuals, the study deeply sequenced the blood TCR repertoires of a handful of healthy adults. For each donor, CD4 naive and CD4 memory were each run on three plates, CD8 naive on two plates, and CD8 memory on one plate. Libraries were prepared and TCR repertoires were sequenced by different laboratories using diverse techniques, in order to increase sequencing depth and limit assay-specific biases. Each donor's leukapheresis produced roughly between roughly 0.85 and 9.5 billion PBMCs.

TCR CDR3 regions were amplified from genomic DNA by multiplex PCR using the deep immunoSEQ assay. For each cell subset, the extracted genomic DNA was distributed evenly across all wells of several immunoSEQ 96-well plates, and each plate served as one replicate. For sorted subsets, 200 to 250 ng of genomic DNA, equivalent to about 30,000 T cell genomes, went into each replicate PCR. Purified libraries were quantified with a Qubit 3.0 fluorometer, sized on a Bioanalyzer 2100, and re-quantified with the KAPA Library Quantification kit. Every immunoSEQ 96-well plate was sequenced on a dedicated single-read 150-cycle Illumina NextSeq 550 flow cell. The authors processed their data as follows. Because only junctional sequences without quality scores were contained in the immunoSEQ output, filtering matching that applied to full-length reads could not be performed. Sequences were annotated with PyIR, a Python wrapper for IgBLAST v1.9, using IMGT germline references to assign V/J genes and CDR3. Reads with weak V/J assignments (E-value above 1e-6), missing CDR3, stop codons, out-of-frame junctions, or ambiguous translated residues were removed. V3J clonotypes were defined by identical inferred V gene, J gene, and CDR3 amino acid sequence. Percentage overlap between repertoires was computed as shared unique clonotypes divided by the size of the smaller repertoire. Repertoire richness was assessed with RTK rarefaction, the Chao1 estimator, and Recon v2.1 estimates of unobserved clonotypes. OLGA was used to compute generation probabilities for all TCRbeta clonotypes that the gDNA method yielded from a handful of donors. Here the immuneACCESS table is served through TCRdb, limited to in-frame sequences with V and J called. Missing clones are a known gap in these copies; in checked studies unresolved V genes cover under half, and the rest lacks a known reason. From that table come the V and J calls and clone size; the DNA was used to work out D and trimming. The sample table records some 2,000,000 clones; around 95% of these occur just once. The leading ten clones occupy approximately 0.13% of the sample.

Donors were healthy HIV-negative adults with no recently reported acute infections or vaccinations. All donors were Caucasian adults living in Nashville, Tennessee, USA. CD4+ T cells were enriched by magnetic negative selection; naive cells were then positively selected on CD45RA, and the negative fraction formed the memory subset. After blood collection by leukapheresis, PBMCs were isolated using Ficoll-Histopaque density gradient centrifugation and then cryopreserved in the vapor phase of liquid nitrogen. Analytical flow cytometry was used to check the purity and quantity of each magnetically sorted T cell population. From each sorted fraction, genomic DNA was isolated and quantified by UV absorbance on a Nanodrop 2000c. Between the V and J ends, shortened by 5 bases and 1 base respectively, the junction contains 8 bases. The CDR3 goes from the cysteine to the phenylalanine over 14 residues. The DNA shown is the 42-base CDR3, in frame from base 1. Sequences MNHNS (CDR1) and SASEGT (CDR2) are obtained from the germline V gene.

Study-level results and caveats: Larger estimated clonotype richness was generally found for naive subsets than for memory subsets. Rarefaction of sorted-subset datasets indicated incomplete sequencing despite the large sequencing depth. The genetic and exposure-history diversity represented was limited by the small number of donors. Sampling was restricted to blood, and TCR repertoires in tissues likely differ from the TCR repertoires found in blood. Based on pairwise subsampling, the degree of clonotype sharing among donors was expected to be affected by sequencing depth. Sharing across a few donors was observed for around 5% of naive CD4, about 4% of naive CD8, roughly 2.3% of memory CD4, and around 0.42% of memory CD8 clonotypes. Compared with non-shared clonotypes, the clonotypes found in all four sorted-subset donors had higher generation probabilities.

The sequenced sample was naive CD4+ T cells sorted from blood. The sample's cell subset or site label, in plain terms: CD45RA+ positively selected. The source is a man aged 18-30 years in good health. The chain couples TRBV6-1 to TRBJ2-2; a confident D gene designation cannot be given. The bases are TGTGCCAGCAGTAACCGACTGAACACCGGGGAGCTGTTTTTT. Its protein reads: CASSNRLNTGELFF.